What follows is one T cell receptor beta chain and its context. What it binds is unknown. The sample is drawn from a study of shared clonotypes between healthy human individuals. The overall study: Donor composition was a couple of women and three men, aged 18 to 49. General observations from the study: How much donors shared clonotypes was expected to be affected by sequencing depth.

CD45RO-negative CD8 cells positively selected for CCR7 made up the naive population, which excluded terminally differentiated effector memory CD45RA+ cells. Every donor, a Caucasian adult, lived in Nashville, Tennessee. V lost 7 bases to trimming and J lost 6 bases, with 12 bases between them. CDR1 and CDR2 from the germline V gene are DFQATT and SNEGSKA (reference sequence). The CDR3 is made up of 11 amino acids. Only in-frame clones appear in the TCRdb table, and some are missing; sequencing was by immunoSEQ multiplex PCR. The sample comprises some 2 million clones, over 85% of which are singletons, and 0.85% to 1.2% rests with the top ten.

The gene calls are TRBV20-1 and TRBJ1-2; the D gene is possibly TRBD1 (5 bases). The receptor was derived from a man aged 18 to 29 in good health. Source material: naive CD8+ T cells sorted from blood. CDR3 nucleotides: TGCAGTGTGAGGGGATTGAATGGCTACACCTTC. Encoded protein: CSVRGLNGYTF.